Following are 19 T cell receptor beta chains from one sample sequenced in a study of technical replicates of blood from several donors. Clones were read by immunoSEQ multiplex PCR, and TCRdb kept only the in-frame ones, dropping some. The sample holds approximately 89,000 clones, around 94% seen once. The sample consisted of T cells isolated from PBMCs. Receptors were obtained from a human donor in good health.

The chain couples TRBV13 to TRBJ2-3; 7 positions agree with TRBD1. Per germline, CDR1 PRHDT and CDR2 FYEKMQ (reference sequence). The CDR3 totals 15 residues. Trimming removed 5 bases from V and 1 base from J; junction bases left unmatched: 6. CDR3: CASSLGTAGTDTQYF. For the CDR3, the DNA is TGTGCCAGCAGCCTCGGGACAGCAGGCACAGATACGCAGTATTTT.

The chain couples TRBV6-5 to TRBJ2-7; TRBD1 agrees at 7 bases. CDR1 is MNHEY, CDR2 SVGAGI, per germline. V was clipped by 7 bases and J by 4 bases; unmatched bases: 7. There are 13 residues in the CDR3. The CDR3 sequence: CASTRGGAYEQYF. In nucleotides, the CDR3 is TGTGCCAGCACGCGAGGGGGCGCGTACGAGCAGTACTTC.

The V gene is TRBV4-3, the J gene TRBJ2-1; 12 nucleotides agree with TRBD2. Germline CDR1 reads LGHNA; CDR2 reads YSLEER. The ends lost 6 bases at V and 5 bases at J; junction bases unmatched: 5. This CDR3 is 15 amino acids long. CDR3 region: CASSKLAGGHNEQFF. As DNA, the CDR3 is TGCGCCAGCAGTAAACTAGCGGGAGGACACAATGAGCAGTTCTTC.

The chain is built from TRBV7-9 and TRBJ1-2; no firm D call. The germline gives CDR1 SEHNR, CDR2 FQNEAQ (reference sequence). Between the trimmed V and J ends, which lost 1 base and 8 bases, there was a span of 17 bases. The length of the CDR3 is 15 residues. DNA of the CDR3: TGTGCCAGCAGCTTAGGTCCTGCCGATTACTGGGGCTACACCTTC. This gives the protein CASSLGPADYWGYTF.

In this sample, this clone turned up a few times. The CDR3 DNA is TGTGCCAGCAGACCAGGACTGAGGAACAATGAGCAGTTCTTC. Translation gives CASRPGLRNNEQFF. This chain uses TRBV27 with TRBJ2-1; perhaps TRBD2 as D (5 bases). This CDR3 spans 14 amino acids. In germline, CDR1 is MNHEY, CDR2 SMNVEV (reference sequence). The V and J ends lost 6 bases and 5 bases respectively, with 14 bases between them.

This chain joins TRBV27 and TRBJ1-1; 7 nucleotides agree with TRBD1. This CDR3 region has 12 residues. V lost 6 bases, J lost 5 bases, and 3 bases stayed unmatched. The germline gives CDR1 MNHEY, CDR2 SMNVEV (reference sequence). The CDR3 protein is CASRPGGTEAFF. In DNA form, the CDR3 reads TGTGCCAGCAGGCCAGGGGGAACTGAAGCTTTCTTT.

V gene TRBV7-3 combines with J gene TRBJ2-1, with 7 bases identical to TRBD1. The V and J ends lost 4 bases and 7 bases, in that order; junction bases with no gene match: 10. Germline CDR1 SGHTA, CDR2 FQGTGA. The CDR3 contains 15 residues. CDR3 sequence (DNA): TGTGCCAGCAGCTCCGGGACAGATTTTCCGAATGAGCAGTTCTTC. Residues: CASSSGTDFPNEQFF.

This chain uses TRBV4-2 with TRBJ2-2; 13 nucleotides agree with TRBD2. The trim removed 0 bases at V and 7 bases at J, leaving 8 bases unmatched. This CDR3 region has 18 residues. Germline V gene lookup returns CDR1 LGHNA and CDR2 YNFKEQ. In DNA form, the CDR3 reads TGTGCCAGCAGCCAAGAGACCGGACTAGCGGGAGCTGGCGGGGAGCTGTTTTTT. Encoded protein: CASSQETGLAGAGGELFF.

The J gene is TRBJ2-1, the V gene TRBV27; unclear D gene. Germline CDR1 and CDR2: MNHEY and SMNVEV (reference sequence). The CDR3 loop spans 11 amino acids. Trimming removed 10 bases at V and 2 bases at J, with 6 bases between. CDR3 coding DNA: TGTGCCACCCGTACCTACAATGAGCAGTTCTTC. Its translation: CATRTYNEQFF.

The genes are TRBV28 and TRBJ2-1; weak D call: TRBD2 (6 bases). The length of the CDR3 is 13 residues. CDR1 is MDHEN and CDR2 is SYDVKM in the germline V gene. V was shortened by 6 bases and J by 9 bases, with 15 bases between the two germline ends. CDR3 protein: CASRTSSRLEQFF. The CDR3 DNA is TGTGCCAGCAGGACTAGTTCTCGCCTTGAGCAGTTCTTC.

This rearrangement joins TRBV19 to TRBJ2-3; 7 nucleotides align to TRBD2. CDR1 and CDR2 from the germline V gene are LNHDA and SQIVND (reference sequence). CDR3 length: 15 residues. V lost 3 bases and J lost 2; bases outside the gene matches: 5. CDR3 bases: TGTGCCAGTAGTATTGCGGCGGGAGACACAGATACGCAGTATTTT. Translating gives CASSIAAGDTDTQYF.

The chain is built from TRBV13 and TRBJ2-7, with D hard to call. The germline V gene encodes CDR1 PRHDT and CDR2 FYEKMQ (reference sequence). Trimming stripped 4 bases from V and 2 bases from J, with 3 bases between. The CDR3 extends over 11 amino acids. CDR3 DNA: TGTGCCAGCAGCTACACCTACGAGCAGTACTTC. Translating gives CASSYTYEQYF.

The chain links TRBV30 to TRBJ1-4; D call uncertain. The germline V gene has CDR1 GTSNPN and CDR2 SVGIG (reference sequence). The CDR3 has 12 residues. The V end lost 5 bases, the J end lost 12 bases, and 16 bases lay between the germline ends. CDR3 in amino acids: CAWGLGSGELFF. The CDR3 bases are TGTGCCTGGGGACTGGGCTCAGGTGAACTGTTTTTT.

V is TRBV19 and J is TRBJ2-7, with D unresolved. The CDR3 covers 14 residues. Germline V lookup: CDR1 LNHDA, CDR2 SQIVND (reference sequence). V dropped 8 bases and J dropped 2 bases, with 16 bases sitting between them. The CDR3 here is CASSPGWVTYEQYF. In DNA, the CDR3 is TGTGCCAGTTCCCCCGGGTGGGTTACCTACGAGCAGTACTTC.

V is TRBV9 and J is TRBJ1-2, with 7 bases that match TRBD1. Germline trimming cut 7 bases from V and 1 base from J; bases unmatched to any gene: 7. Germline CDR1 and CDR2: SGDLS and YYNGEE. The CDR3 runs to 14 residues. The CDR3 spells CASGSGQINYGYTF. In nucleotides, the CDR3 is TGTGCCAGCGGATCGGGACAGATTAACTATGGCTACACCTTC.

The chain links TRBV30 to TRBJ2-1; maybe TRBD1 (5 bases). The V end lost 3 bases, the J end lost 1 base, and 22 bases lay between the germline ends. Germline assignment: CDR1 GTSNPN and CDR2 SVGIG (reference sequence). The CDR3 runs 18 residues. The CDR3 loop is CAWRGVVYGARSYNEQFF. CDR3 nucleotides: TGTGCCTGGAGAGGGGTAGTATATGGGGCGAGATCCTACAATGAGCAGTTCTTC.

The genes are TRBV19 and TRBJ1-1; TRBD1 matches at 7 bases. With 1 base clipped from V and 1 base from J, the junction kept 0 bases outside the gene matches. This CDR3 has 14 residues. Germline lookup yields CDR1 LNHDA and CDR2 SQIVND (reference sequence). This chain's CDR3 is CASSIGQGNTEAFF. The CDR3 coding sequence is TGTGCCAGTAGTATAGGACAGGGGAACACTGAAGCTTTCTTT.

This chain joins TRBV27 and TRBJ1-4; no definite D call. This CDR3 spans 15 amino acids. Germline CDR1 is MNHEY and CDR2 is SMNVEV (reference sequence). V was shortened by 6 bases and J by 0 bases, with 11 bases between the two germline ends. As DNA, the CDR3 is TGTGCCAGCAGCGGAGCTTCCGCAACTAATGAAAAACTGTTTTTT. Translation: CASSGASATNEKLFF.

This chain connects TRBV9 to TRBJ2-4; the D gene is possibly TRBD2 (5 bases). Germline loops: CDR1 SGDLS, CDR2 YYNGEE. Trimming removed 0 bases at V and 3 bases at J, with 13 bases between. The CDR3 is made up of 16 amino acids. CDR3: CASSVGGEAFKNIQYF. The CDR3 DNA sequence: TGTGCCAGCAGCGTAGGGGGAGAGGCTTTCAAAAACATTCAGTACTTC.